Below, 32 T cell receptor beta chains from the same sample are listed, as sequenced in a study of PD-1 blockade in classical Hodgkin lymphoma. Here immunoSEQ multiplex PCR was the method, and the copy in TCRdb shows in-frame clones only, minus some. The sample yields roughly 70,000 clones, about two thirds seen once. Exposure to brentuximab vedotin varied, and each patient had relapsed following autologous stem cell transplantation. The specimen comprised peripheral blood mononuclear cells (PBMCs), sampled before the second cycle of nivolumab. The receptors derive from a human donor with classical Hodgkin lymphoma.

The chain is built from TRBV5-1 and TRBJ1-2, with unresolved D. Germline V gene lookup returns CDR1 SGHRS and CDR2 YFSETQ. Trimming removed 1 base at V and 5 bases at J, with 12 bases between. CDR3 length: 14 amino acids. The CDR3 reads CASSLSPDSYGYTF. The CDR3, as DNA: TGCGCCAGCAGCTTGTCACCAGATTCTTATGGCTACACCTTC. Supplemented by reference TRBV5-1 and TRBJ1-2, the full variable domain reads KAGVTQTPRYLIKTRGQQVTLSCSPISGHRSVSWYQQTPGQGLQFLFEYFSETQRNKGNFPGRFSGRQFSNSRSEMNVSTLELGDSALYLCASSLSPDSYGYTFGSGTRLTVV.

Here the CDR3 DNA reads TGTGCCAGCAGCCTGTCGTCCCCGAGGACATCAAGGGTCAACACCATATATTTT. Residues: CASSLSSPRTSRVNTIYF. V is TRBV7-9 and J is TRBJ1-3; D is perhaps TRBD1 (5 bases). The CDR3 is 18 amino acids. Germline CDR1 and CDR2: SEHNR and FQNEAQ (reference sequence). Trimming took off 5 bases at V and 7 bases at J, with 27 bases between the two ends.

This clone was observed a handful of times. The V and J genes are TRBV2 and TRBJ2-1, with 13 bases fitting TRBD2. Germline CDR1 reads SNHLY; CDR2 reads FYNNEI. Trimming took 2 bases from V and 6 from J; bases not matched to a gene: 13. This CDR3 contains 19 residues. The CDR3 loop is CASSERITSGRAGGNEQFF. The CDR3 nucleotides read TGTGCCAGCAGTGAAAGGATAACTAGCGGGAGGGCCGGGGGCAATGAGCAGTTCTTC.

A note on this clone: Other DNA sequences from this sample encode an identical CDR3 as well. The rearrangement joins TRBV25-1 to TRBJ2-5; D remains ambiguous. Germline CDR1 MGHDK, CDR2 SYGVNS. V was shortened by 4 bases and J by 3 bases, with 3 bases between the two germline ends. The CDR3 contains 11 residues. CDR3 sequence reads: CASSAKETQYF. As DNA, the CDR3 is TGTGCCAGCAGTGCAAAAGAGACCCAGTACTTC.

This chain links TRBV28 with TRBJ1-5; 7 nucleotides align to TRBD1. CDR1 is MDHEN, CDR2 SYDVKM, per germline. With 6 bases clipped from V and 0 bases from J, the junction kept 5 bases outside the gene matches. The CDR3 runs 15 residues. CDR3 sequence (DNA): TGTGCCAGCAGGGAACAGGGGTATAGCAATCAGCCCCAGCATTTT. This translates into CASREQGYSNQPQHF.

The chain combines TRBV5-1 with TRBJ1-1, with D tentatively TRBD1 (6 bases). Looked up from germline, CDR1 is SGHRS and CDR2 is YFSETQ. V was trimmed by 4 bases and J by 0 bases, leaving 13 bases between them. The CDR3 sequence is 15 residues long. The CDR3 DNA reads TGCGCCAGCAGCCTTAGAACAGGGCTGAACACTGAAGCTTTCTTT. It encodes CASSLRTGLNTEAFF.

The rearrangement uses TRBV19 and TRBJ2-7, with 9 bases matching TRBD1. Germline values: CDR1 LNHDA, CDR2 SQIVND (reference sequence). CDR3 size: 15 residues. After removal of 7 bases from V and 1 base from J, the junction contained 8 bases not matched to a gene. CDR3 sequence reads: CASTPGTGSSYEQYF. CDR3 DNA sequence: TGTGCCAGTACCCCCGGGACAGGGAGTTCCTACGAGCAGTACTTC.

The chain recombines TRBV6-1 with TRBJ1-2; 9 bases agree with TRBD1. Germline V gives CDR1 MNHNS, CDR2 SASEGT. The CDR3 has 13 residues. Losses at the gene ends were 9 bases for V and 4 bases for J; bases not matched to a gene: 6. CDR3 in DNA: TGTGCCAGTAACACAGGGGGCGGCTATGGCTACACCTTC. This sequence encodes CASNTGGGYGYTF.

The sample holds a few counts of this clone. Written as DNA, the CDR3 is TGTGCCAGCAGCTTGGGCGATGACACTAGCTCGGAGACCCAGTACTTC. Amino acids: CASSLGDDTSSETQYF. The V call is TRBV11-3, the J call TRBJ2-5, with TRBD2 as a possible D gene (6 bases). Trimming stripped 3 bases from V and 5 bases from J, with 19 bases between. This CDR3 comprises 16 residues. Germline CDR1 is SGHNT and CDR2 is YENEEA. Complete variable domain (other parts from reference TRBV11-3 and TRBJ2-5): EAGVVQSPRYKIIEKKQPVAFWCNPISGHNTLYWYLQNLGQGPELLIRYENEEAVDDSQLPKDRFSAERLKGVDSTLKIQPAELGDSAVYLCASSLGDDTSSETQYFGPGTRLLVL.

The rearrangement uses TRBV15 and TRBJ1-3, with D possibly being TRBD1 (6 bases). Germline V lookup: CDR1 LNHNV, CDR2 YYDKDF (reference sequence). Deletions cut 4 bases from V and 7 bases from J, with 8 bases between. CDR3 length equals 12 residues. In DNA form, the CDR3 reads TGTGCCACCAGCAAAAGGGGGAACACCATATATTTT. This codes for CATSKRGNTIYF.

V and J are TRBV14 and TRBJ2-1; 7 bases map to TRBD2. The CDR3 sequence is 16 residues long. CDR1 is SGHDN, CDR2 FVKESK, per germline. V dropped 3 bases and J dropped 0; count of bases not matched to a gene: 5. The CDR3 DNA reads TGTGCCAGCAGCCAGACGTGGGGGGGCTCCTACAATGAGCAGTTCTTC. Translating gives CASSQTWGGSYNEQFF.

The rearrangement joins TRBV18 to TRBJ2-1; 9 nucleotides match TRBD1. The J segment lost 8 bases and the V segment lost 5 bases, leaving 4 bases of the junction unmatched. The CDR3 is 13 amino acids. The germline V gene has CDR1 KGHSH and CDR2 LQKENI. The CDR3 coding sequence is TGTGCCAGCTCAAGGGACAGGGAGGATGAGCAGTTCTTC. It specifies CASSRDREDEQFF.

Here the CDR3 DNA reads TGTGCCAGCAGTTACAAGACAGTAGCAGTGGACGAGCAGTACTTC. Protein sequence: CASSYKTVAVDEQYF. The chain has TRBV6-6 and TRBJ2-7; tentatively, D is TRBD1 (5 bases). CDR3 length: 15 residues. The germline gives CDR1 MNHNY, CDR2 SVGAGI (reference sequence). V gave up 2 bases and J gave up 5 bases, with 16 bases separating them.

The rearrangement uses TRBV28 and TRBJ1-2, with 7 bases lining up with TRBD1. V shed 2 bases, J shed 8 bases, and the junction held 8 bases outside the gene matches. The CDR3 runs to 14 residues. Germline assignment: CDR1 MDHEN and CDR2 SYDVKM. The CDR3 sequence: CASSLSIGQEGYTF. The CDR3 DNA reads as TGTGCCAGCAGTTTAAGTATCGGACAGGAGGGCTACACCTTC.

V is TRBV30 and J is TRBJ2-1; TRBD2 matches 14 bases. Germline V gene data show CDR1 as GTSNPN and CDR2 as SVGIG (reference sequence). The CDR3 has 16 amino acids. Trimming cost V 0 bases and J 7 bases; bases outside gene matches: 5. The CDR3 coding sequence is TGTGCCTGGAGTGTTCTGGGGACTAGCGGGAGTAATGAGCAGTTCTTC. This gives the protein CAWSVLGTSGSNEQFF.

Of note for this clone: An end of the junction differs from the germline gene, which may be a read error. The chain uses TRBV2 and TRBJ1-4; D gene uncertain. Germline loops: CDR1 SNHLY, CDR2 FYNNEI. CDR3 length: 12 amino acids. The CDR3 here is CASSEATSRRIF. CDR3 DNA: TGTGCCAGCAGTGAGGCGACTTCTCGGCGTATTTTT. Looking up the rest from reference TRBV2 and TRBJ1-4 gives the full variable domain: EPEVTQTPSHQVTQMGQEVILRCVPISNHLYFYWYRQILGQKVEFLVSFYNNEISEKSEIFDDQFSVERPDGSNFTLKIRSTKLEDSAMYFCASSEATSRRIFGSGTQLSVL.

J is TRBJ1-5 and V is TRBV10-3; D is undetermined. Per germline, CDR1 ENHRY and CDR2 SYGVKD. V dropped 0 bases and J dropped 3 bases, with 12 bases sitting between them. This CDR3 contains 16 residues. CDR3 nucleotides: TGTGCCATCAGTGAGTCTAGGGTGGGTGACAATCAGCCCCAGCATTTT. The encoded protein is CAISESRVGDNQPQHF.

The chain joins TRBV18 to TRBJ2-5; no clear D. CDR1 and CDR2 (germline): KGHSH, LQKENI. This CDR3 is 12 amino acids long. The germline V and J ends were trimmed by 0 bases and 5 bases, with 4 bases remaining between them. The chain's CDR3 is CASSPPSETQYF. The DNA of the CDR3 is TGTGCCAGCTCACCACCGAGTGAGACCCAGTACTTC.

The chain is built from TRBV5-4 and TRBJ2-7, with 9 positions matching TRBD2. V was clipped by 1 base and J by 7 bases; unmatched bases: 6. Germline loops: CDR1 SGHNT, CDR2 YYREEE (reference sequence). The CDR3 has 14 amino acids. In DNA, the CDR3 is TGTGCCAGCAGCTTGCAACTAGCGGGTGGGGAGCAGTACTTC. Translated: CASSLQLAGGEQYF.

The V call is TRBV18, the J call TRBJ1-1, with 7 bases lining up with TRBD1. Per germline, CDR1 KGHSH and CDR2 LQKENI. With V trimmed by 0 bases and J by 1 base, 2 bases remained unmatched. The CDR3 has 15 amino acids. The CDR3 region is CASSPPWTGNTEAFF. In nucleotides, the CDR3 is TGTGCCAGCTCACCACCGTGGACAGGGAACACTGAAGCTTTCTTT.

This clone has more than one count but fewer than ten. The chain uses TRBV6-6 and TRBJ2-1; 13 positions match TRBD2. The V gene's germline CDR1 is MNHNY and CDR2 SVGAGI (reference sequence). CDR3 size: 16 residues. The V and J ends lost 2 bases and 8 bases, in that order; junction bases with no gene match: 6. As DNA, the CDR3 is TGTGCCAGCAGTTACCCCGGACTAGCGGGAGTTCATGAGCAGTTCTTC. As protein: CASSYPGLAGVHEQFF.

The DNA of the CDR3 is TGTGCCAGCAGTTACCCACCAGAAGAAAACATTCAGTACTTC. The encoded protein is CASSYPPEENIQYF. The chain has TRBV6-6 and TRBJ2-4; D remains unclear. CDR1 and CDR2 (germline): MNHNY, SVGAGI (reference sequence). The CDR3 totals 14 residues. Trimming took off 2 bases at V and 5 bases at J, with 10 bases between the two ends.

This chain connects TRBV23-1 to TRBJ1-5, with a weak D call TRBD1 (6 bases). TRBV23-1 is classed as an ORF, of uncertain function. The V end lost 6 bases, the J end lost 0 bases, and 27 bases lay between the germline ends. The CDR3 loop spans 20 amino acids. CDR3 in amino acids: CASSQTTGSKPQYSNQPQHF. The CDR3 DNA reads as TGCGCCAGCAGCCAAACCACAGGGTCCAAACCTCAATATAGCAATCAGCCCCAGCATTTT.

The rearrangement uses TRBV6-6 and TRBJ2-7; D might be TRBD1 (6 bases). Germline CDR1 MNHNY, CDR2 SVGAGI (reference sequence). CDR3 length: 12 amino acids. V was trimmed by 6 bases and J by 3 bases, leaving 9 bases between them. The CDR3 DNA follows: TGTGCCAGCAGCAACAGGGACTACGAGCAGTACTTC. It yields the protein CASSNRDYEQYF.

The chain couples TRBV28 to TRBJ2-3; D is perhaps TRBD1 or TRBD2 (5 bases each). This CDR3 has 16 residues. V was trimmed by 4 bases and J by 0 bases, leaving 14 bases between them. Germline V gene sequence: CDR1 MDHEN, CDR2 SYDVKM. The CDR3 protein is CASSSPGTASTDTQYF. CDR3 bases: TGTGCCAGCAGTTCCCCCGGGACGGCTAGCACAGATACGCAGTATTTT.

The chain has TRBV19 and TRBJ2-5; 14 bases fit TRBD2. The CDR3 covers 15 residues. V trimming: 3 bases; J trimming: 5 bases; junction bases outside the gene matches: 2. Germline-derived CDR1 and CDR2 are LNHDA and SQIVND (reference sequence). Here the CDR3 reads CASSMGLAGVETQYF. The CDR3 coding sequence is TGTGCCAGTAGTATGGGACTAGCGGGAGTTGAGACCCAGTACTTC.

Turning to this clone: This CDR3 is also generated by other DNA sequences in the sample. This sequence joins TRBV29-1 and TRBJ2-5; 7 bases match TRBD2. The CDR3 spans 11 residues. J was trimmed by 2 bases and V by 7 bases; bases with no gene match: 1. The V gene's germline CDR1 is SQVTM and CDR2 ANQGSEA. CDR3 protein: CSGGLQETQYF. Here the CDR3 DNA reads TGCAGCGGGGGACTACAAGAGACCCAGTACTTC.

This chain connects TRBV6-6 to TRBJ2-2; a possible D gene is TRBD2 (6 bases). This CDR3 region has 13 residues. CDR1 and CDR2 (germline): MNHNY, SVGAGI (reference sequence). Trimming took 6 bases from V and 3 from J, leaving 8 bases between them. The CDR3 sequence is CASRWGDTGELFF. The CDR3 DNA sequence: TGTGCCAGCAGGTGGGGGGACACCGGGGAGCTGTTTTTT.

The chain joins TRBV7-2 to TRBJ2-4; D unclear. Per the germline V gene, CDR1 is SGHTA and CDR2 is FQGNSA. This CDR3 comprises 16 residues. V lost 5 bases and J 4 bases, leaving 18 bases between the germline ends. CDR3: CASSQYGTAPKNIQYF. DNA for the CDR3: TGTGCCAGCAGCCAGTATGGCACCGCCCCAAAAAACATTCAGTACTTC.

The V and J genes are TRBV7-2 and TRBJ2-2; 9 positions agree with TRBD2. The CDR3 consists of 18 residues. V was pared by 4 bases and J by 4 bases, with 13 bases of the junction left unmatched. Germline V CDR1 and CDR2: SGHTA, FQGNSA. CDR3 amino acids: CASSSSTGAGGPTGELFF. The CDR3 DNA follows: TGTGCCAGCAGCTCCTCCACTGGGGCGGGGGGGCCCACCGGGGAGCTGTTTTTT.

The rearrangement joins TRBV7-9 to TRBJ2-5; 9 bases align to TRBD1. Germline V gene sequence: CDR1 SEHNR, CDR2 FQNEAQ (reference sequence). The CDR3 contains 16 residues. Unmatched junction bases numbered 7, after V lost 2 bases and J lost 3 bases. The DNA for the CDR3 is TGTGCCAGCAGCTTACCTAGGACAGGGGAAGAAGAGACCCAGTACTTC. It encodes CASSLPRTGEEETQYF.

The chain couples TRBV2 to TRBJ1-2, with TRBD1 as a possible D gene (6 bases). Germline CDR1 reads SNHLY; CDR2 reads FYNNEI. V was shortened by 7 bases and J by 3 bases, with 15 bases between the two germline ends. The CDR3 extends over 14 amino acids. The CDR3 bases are TGTGCCAGCAAAGGACAGCCCTCTGACTATGGCTACACCTTC. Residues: CASKGQPSDYGYTF. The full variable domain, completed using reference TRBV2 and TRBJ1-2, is EPEVTQTPSHQVTQMGQEVILRCVPISNHLYFYWYRQILGQKVEFLVSFYNNEISEKSEIFDDQFSVERPDGSNFTLKIRSTKLEDSAMYFCASKGQPSDYGYTFGSGTRLTVV.